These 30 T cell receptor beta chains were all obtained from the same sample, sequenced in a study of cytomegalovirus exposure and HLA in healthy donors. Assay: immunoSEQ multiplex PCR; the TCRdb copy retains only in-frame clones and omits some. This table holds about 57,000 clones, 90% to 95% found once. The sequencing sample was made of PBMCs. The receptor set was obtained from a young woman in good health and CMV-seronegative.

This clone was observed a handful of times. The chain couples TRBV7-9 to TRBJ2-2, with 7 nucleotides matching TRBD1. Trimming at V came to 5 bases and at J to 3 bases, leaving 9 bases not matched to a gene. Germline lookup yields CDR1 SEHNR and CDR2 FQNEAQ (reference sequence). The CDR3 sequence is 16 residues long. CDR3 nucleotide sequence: TGTGCCAGCAGCCCCCCCGACAGGGCGGACACCGGGGAGCTGTTTTTT. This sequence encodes CASSPPDRADTGELFF.

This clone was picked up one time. CDR3 in DNA: TGTGCCAGCAGTTTACGGGCGGGCTATGGCTACACCTTC. Protein sequence: CASSLRAGYGYTF. The rearrangement joins TRBV27 to TRBJ1-2; D is uncertain. The V end lost 2 bases, the J end lost 4 bases, and 8 bases lay between the germline ends. The CDR3 is 13 residues long. From germline, CDR1 is MNHEY and CDR2 SMNVEV (reference sequence).

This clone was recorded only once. The chain's CDR3 is CASSSHRVAGANVLTF. The CDR3 nucleotides read TGTGCCAGCAGCTCTCACAGGGTCGCTGGGGCCAACGTCCTGACTTTC. The V and J genes are TRBV7-2 and TRBJ2-6, with D maybe TRBD1 (6 bases). Between the trimmed V and J ends, which lost 4 bases and 2 bases, there was a span of 12 bases. Germline CDR1 is SGHTA and CDR2 is FQGNSA. The CDR3 runs 16 residues.

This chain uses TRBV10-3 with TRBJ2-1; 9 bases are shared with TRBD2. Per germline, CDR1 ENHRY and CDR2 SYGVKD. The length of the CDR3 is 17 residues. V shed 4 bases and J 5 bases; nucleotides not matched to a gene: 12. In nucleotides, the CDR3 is TGTGCCATCAGTGCGAGCCCTTTAGCGGGGGTAAACAATGAGCAGTTCTTC. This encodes CAISASPLAGVNNEQFF.

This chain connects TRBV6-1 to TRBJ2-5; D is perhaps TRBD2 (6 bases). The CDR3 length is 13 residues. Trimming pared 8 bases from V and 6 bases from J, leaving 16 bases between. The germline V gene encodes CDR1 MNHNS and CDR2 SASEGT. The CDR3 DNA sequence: TGTGCCAGCCTGAACCAGGGAGGAAAGACCCAGTACTTC. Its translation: CASLNQGGKTQYF.

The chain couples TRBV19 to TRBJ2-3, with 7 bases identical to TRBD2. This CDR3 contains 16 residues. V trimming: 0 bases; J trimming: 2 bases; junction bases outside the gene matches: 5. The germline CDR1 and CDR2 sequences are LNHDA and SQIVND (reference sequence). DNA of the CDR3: TGTGCCAGTAGTATAGAGCCCAGCGGGAACACAGATACGCAGTATTTT. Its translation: CASSIEPSGNTDTQYF.

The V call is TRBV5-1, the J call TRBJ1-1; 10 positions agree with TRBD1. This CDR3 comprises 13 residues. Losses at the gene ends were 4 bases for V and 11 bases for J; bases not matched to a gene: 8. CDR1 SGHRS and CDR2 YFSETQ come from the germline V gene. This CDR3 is CASSRGTGEWAFF. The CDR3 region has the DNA TGCGCCAGCAGCCGCGGGACAGGGGAATGGGCTTTCTTT.

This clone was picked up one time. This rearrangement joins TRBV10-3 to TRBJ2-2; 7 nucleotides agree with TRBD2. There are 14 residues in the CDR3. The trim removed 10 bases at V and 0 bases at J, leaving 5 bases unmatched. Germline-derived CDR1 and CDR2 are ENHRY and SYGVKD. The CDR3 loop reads CATERDTNTGELFF. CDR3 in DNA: TGTGCCACCGAGCGGGATACGAACACCGGGGAGCTGTTTTTT.

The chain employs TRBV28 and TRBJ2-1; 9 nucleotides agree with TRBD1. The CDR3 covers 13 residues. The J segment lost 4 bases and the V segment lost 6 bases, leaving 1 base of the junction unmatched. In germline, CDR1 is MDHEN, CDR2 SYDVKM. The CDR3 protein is CASRDRGYNEQFF. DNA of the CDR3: TGTGCCAGCAGGGACAGGGGTTACAATGAGCAGTTCTTC.

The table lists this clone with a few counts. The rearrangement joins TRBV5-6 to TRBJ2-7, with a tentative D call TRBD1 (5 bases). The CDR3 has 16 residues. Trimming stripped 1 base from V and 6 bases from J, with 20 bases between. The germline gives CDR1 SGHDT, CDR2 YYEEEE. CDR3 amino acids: CASSLFRAILQSEQYF. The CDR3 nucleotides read TGTGCCAGCAGCTTGTTCAGGGCCATCTTACAAAGCGAGCAGTACTTC.

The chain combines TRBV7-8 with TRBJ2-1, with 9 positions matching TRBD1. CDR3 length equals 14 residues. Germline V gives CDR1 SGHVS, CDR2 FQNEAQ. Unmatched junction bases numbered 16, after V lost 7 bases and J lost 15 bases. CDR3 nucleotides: TGTGCCAGCAACGACGTGGCGGGACAGGGTAGGCCGTTCTTC. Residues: CASNDVAGQGRPFF.

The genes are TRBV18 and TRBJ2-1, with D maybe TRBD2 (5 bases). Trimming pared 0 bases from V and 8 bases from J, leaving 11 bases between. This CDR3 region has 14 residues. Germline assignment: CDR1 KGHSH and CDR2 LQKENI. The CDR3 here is CASSPPFGVHEQFF. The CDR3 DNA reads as TGTGCCAGCTCACCACCTTTCGGGGTCCATGAGCAGTTCTTC.

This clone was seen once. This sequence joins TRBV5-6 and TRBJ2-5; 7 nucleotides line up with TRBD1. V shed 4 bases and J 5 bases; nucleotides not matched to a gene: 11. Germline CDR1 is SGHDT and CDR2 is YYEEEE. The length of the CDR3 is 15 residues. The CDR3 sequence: CASSAWDSSIETQYF. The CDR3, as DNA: TGTGCCAGCAGCGCCTGGGACAGCTCAATCGAGACCCAGTACTTC. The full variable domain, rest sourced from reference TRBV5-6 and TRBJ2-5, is DAGVTQSPTHLIKTRGQQVTLRCSPKSGHDTVSWYQQALGQGPQFIFQYYEEEERQRGNFPDRFSGHQFPNYSSELNVNALLLGDSALYLCASSAWDSSIETQYFGPGTRLLVL.

CDR3 DNA: TGTGCCAGCAGTTACTTATCGATTGCCGGCGGCGAGCAGTACGTC. Translating gives CASSYLSIAGGEQYV. The J gene is TRBJ2-7, the V gene TRBV6-5; D not resolved. Germline CDR1 MNHEY, CDR2 SVGAGI. This CDR3 contains 15 residues. Between the trimmed V and J ends, which lost 1 base and 6 bases, there was a span of 16 bases.

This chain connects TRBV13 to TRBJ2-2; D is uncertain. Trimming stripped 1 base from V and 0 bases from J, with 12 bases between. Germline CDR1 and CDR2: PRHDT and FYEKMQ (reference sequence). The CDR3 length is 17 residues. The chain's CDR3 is CASSLAYTVANTGELFF. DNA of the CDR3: TGTGCCAGCAGCTTAGCTTATACAGTCGCGAACACCGGGGAGCTGTTTTTT.

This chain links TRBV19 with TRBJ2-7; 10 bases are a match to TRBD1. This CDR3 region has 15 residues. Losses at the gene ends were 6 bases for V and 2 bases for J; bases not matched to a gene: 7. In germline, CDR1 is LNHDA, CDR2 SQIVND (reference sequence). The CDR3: CASRPGQGETYEQYF. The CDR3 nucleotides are TGTGCCAGTAGGCCAGGACAGGGGGAAACCTACGAGCAGTACTTC.

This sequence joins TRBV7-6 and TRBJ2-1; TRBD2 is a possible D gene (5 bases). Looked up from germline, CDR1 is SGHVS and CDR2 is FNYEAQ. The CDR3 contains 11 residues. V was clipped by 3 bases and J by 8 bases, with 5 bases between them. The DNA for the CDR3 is TGTGCCAGCAGCTTCGGGGATGAGCAGTTCTTC. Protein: CASSFGDEQFF.

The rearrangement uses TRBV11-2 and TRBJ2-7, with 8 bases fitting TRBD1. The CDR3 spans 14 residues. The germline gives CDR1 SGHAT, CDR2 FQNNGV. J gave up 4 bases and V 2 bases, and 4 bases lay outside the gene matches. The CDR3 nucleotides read TGTGCCAGCAGCTTACGGGACAGGCCTTACGAGCAGTACGTC. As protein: CASSLRDRPYEQYV.

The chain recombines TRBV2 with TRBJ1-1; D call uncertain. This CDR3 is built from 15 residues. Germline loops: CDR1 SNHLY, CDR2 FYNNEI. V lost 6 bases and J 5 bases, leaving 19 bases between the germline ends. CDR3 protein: CASSELTVGSTEAFF. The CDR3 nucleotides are TGTGCCAGCAGCGAACTAACGGTCGGTAGTACTGAAGCTTTCTTT.

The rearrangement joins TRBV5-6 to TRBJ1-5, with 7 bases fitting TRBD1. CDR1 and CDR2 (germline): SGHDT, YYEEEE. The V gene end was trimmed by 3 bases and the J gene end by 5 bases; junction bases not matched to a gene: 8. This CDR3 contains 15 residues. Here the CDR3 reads CASSYGTDVYQPQHF. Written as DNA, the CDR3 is TGTGCCAGCAGCTATGGGACAGATGTGTATCAGCCCCAGCATTTT.

CDR3 in amino acids: CASSFGGQSPGNTIYF. The CDR3 DNA sequence: TGCGCCAGCAGCTTCGGAGGACAGTCCCCTGGAAACACCATATATTTT. This chain links TRBV5-1 with TRBJ1-3; D might be TRBD1 (6 bases). The V end was cut by 2 bases, the J end by 2 bases, with 14 bases between. This CDR3 has 16 residues. Looked up from germline, CDR1 is SGHRS and CDR2 is YFSETQ.

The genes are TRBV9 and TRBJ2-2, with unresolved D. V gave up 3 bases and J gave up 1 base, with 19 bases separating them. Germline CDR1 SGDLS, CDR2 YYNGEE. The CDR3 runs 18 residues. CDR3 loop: CASSGPSWSKGNTGELFF. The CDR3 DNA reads TGTGCCAGCAGCGGCCCCTCGTGGAGTAAAGGGAACACCGGGGAGCTGTTTTTT.

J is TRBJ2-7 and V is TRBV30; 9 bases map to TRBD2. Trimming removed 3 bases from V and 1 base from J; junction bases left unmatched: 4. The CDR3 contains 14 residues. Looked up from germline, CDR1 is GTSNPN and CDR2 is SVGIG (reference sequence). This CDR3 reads CAWSGSGRSYEQYV. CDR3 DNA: TGTGCCTGGAGCGGTAGCGGGAGATCCTACGAGCAGTACGTC.

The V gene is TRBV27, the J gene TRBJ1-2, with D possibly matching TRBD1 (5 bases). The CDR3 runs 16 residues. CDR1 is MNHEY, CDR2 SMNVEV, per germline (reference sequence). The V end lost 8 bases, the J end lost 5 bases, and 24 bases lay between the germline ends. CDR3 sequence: CASGPGTGPEIYGYTF. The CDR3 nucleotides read TGTGCCAGCGGCCCCGGCACAGGCCCCGAAATTTATGGCTACACCTTC.

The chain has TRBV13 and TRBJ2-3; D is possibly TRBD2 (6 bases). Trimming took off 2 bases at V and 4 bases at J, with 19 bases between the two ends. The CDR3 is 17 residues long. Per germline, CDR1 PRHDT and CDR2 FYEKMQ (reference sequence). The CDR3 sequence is CASSLQDYAEEPDTQYF. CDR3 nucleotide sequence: TGTGCCAGCAGCTTACAGGACTATGCCGAGGAGCCAGATACGCAGTATTTT.

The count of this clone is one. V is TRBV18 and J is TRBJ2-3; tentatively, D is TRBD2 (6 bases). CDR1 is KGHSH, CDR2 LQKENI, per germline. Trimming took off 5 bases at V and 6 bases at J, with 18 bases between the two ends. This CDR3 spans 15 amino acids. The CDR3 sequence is CASSRKRGAGDTQYF. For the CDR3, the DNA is TGTGCCAGCTCAAGAAAAAGAGGGGCGGGGGATACGCAGTATTTT.

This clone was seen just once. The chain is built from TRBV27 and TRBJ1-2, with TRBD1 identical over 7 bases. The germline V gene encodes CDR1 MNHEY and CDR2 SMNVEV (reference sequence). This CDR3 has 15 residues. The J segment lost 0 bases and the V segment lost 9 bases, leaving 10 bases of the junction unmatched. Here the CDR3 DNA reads TGTGCCAGTGCACTCTACAGGGGAGCTAACTATGGCTACACCTTC. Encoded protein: CASALYRGANYGYTF.

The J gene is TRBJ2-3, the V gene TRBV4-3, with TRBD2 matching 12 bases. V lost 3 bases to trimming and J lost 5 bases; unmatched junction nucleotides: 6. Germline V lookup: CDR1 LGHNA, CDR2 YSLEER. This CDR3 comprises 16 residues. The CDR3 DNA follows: TGCGCCAGCAGCCAGCGAATACTAGCGGGAGGAGATACGCAGTATTTT. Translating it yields CASSQRILAGGDTQYF.

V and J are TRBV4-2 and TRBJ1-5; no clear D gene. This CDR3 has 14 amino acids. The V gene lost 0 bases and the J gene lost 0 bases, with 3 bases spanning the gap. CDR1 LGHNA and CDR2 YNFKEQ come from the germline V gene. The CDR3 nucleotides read TGTGCCAGCAGCCAAGACAGTAGCAATCAGCCCCAGCATTTT. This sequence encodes CASSQDSSNQPQHF.

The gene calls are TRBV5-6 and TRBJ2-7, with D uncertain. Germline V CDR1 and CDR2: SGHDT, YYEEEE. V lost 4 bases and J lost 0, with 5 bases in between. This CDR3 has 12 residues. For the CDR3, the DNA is TGTGCCAGCAGCCCGGGCTCCTACGAGCAGTACTTC. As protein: CASSPGSYEQYF. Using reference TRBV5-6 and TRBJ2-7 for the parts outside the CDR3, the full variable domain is DAGVTQSPTHLIKTRGQQVTLRCSPKSGHDTVSWYQQALGQGPQFIFQYYEEEERQRGNFPDRFSGHQFPNYSSELNVNALLLGDSALYLCASSPGSYEQYFGPGTRLTVT.